This T cell receptor beta chain is drawn from a study of pediatric ulcerative colitis. Study-wide points: Two patients' blood samples yielded substantially fewer templates. No controls had the two rectal clonotypes shared by ulcerative colitis patients.

With regard to this clone: What it binds is not known.

The CDR3 is 15 residues long. V gave up 5 bases and J gave up 4 bases; unmatched junction bases: 11. Per the germline V gene, CDR1 is MNHNS and CDR2 is SASEGT. The method was immunoSEQ multiplex PCR; TCRdb's version includes in-frame clones alone and lacks a portion of them. The top ten clones hold around 1.4% of a sample with tens of thousands of clones, about 90% of them seen once. Source material: blood. J is TRBJ2-7 and V is TRBV6-1; 7 nucleotides agree with TRBD1. This clonotype was sampled from a boy younger than 18 who was a control in a study of pediatric ulcerative colitis. In DNA, the CDR3 is TGTGCCAGCAGTAAAGGACAGGCGGATAAGTACGAGCAGTACTTC. Translating gives CASSKGQADKYEQYF.